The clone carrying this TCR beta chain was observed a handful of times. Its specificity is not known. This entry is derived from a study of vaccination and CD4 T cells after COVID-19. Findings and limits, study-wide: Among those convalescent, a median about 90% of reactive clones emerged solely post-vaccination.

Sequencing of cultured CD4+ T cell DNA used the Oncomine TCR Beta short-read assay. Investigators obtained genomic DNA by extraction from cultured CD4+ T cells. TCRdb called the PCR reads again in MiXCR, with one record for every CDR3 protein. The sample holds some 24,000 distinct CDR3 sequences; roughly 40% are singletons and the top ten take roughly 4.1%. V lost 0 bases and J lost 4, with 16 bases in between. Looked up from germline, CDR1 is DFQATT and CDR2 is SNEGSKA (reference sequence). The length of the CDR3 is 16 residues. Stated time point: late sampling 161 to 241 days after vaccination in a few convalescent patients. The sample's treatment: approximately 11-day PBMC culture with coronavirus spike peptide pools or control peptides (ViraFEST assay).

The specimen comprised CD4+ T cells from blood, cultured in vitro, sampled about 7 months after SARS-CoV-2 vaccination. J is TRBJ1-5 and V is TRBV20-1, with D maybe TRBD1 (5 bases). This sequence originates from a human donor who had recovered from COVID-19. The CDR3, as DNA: TGCAGTGCTAGAGATGGGCCTTGGGGGGGGAATCAGCCCCAGCATTTT. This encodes CSARDGPWGGNQPQHF.